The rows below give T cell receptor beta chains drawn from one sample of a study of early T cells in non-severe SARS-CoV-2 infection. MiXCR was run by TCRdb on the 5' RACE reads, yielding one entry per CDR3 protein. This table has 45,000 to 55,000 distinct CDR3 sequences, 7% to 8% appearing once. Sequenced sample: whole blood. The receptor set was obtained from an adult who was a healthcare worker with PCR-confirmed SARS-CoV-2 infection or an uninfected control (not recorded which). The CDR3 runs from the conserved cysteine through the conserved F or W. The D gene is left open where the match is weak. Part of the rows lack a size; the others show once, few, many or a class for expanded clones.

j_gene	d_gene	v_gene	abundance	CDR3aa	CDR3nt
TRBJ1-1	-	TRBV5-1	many	CASSLGERNTEAFF	TGCGCCAGCAGCTTGGGTGAGAGGAACACTGAAGCTTTCTTT
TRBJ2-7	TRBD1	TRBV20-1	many	CSASYGTASYEQYF	TGCAGTGCTAGTTATGGGACAGCCTCCTACGAGCAGTACTTC
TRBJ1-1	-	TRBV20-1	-	CSVSLAYTEAFF	TGCAGTGTATCCTTAGCCTACACTGAAGCTTTCTTT
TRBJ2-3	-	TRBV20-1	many	CSAKVRTDTQYF	TGCAGTGCTAAGGTGCGCACAGATACGCAGTATTTT
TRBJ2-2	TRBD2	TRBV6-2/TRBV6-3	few	CASRLAGGLDTGELFF	TGTGCCAGCAGACTAGCGGGGGGCCTGGATACCGGGGAGCTGTTTTTT
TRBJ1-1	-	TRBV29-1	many	CSVSETGLTEAFF	TGCAGCGTCTCCGAGACAGGCCTCACTGAAGCTTTCTTT
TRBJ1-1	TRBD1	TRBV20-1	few	CSASAQGDTEAFF	TGCAGTGCTAGCGCACAGGGGGACACTGAAGCTTTCTTT
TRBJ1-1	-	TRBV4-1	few	CASSQEGFRDTEAFF	TGCGCCAGCAGCCAAGAAGGGTTTAGAGACACTGAAGCTTTCTTT
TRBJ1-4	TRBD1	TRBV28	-	CASSFVGTGNEKLFF	TGTGCCAGCAGTTTCGTCGGGACAGGGAATGAAAAACTGTTTTTT
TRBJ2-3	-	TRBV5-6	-	CASSYGQHTDTQYF	TGTGCCAGCAGTTACGGACAGCACACAGATACGCAGTATTTT
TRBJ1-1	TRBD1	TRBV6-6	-	CASSFRDRGRSTEAFF	TGTGCCAGCAGTTTCCGGGACAGGGGGCGCAGCACTGAAGCTTTCTTT
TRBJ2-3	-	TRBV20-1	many	CSARDPRGDTQYF	TGCAGTGCTAGAGATCCCCGGGGAGATACGCAGTATTTT
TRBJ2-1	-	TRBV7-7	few	CASSLNRDRDNEQFF	TGTGCCAGCAGCTTAAACAGGGACCGCGACAATGAGCAGTTCTTC
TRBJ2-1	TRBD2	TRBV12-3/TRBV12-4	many	CASSPIPGTSDYNEQFF	TGTGCCAGCAGTCCGATACCCGGGACTAGCGACTACAATGAGCAGTTCTTC
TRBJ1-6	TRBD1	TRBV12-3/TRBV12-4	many	CASRAGQYNSPLHF	TGTGCCAGCAGGGCGGGACAGTATAATTCACCCCTCCACTTT
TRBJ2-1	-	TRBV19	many	CASSIRDTSYNEQFF	TGTGCCAGTAGTATTCGGGACACCTCCTACAATGAGCAGTTCTTC
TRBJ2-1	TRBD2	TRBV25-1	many	CASSEYRSSGEQFF	TGTGCCAGCAGTGAATATCGGTCTAGCGGTGAGCAGTTCTTC
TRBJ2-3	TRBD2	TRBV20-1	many	CSAQTSGGADGKQYF	TGCAGTGCTCAAACTAGCGGGGGGGCCGATGGTAAGCAGTATTTT
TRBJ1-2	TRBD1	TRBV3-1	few	CASSQDWDRGYTF	TGTGCCAGCAGCCAAGATTGGGACAGGGGATACACCTTC
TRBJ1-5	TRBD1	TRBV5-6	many	CASSLWGGTGGSQPQHF	TGTGCCAGCAGCCTTTGGGGTGGGACAGGGGGTTCGCAGCCCCAGCATTTT
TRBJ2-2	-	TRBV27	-	CASSLGRVASKNTGELFF	TGTGCCAGCAGTTTAGGTCGGGTAGCCTCGAAAAACACCGGGGAGCTGTTTTTT
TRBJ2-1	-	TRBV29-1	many	CSVLAGLYNEQFF	TGCAGCGTTCTAGCAGGACTCTACAATGAGCAGTTCTTC
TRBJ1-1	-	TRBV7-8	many	CASSSPGRGTEAFF	TGTGCCAGCAGCTCCCCCGGCAGGGGAACTGAAGCTTTCTTT
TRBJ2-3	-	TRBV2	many	CASIANTQYF	TGTGCCAGCATAGCGAATACGCAGTATTTT
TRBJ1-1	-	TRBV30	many	CAWSVDAGAVTEAFF	TGTGCCTGGAGTGTAGATGCGGGGGCTGTCACTGAAGCTTTCTTT
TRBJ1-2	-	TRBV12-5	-	CASGLQGTSYTF	TGTGCTAGTGGTTTGCAGGGGACCAGCTACACCTTC
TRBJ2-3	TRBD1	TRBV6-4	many	CASSDGTGTDTQYF	TGTGCCAGCAGTGACGGGACAGGCACAGATACGCAGTATTTT
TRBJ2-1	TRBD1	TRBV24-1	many	CATSDQDRGIDNEQFF	TGTGCCACCAGTGACCAGGACAGGGGAATAGACAATGAGCAGTTCTTC
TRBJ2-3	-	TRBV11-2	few	CASSPQRTGDTQYF	TGTGCCAGCAGTCCCCAAAGGACTGGAGATACGCAGTATTTT
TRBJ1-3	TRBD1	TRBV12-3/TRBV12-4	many	CASSPGQGLVGGSGNTIYF	TGTGCCAGCAGCCCTGGACAGGGTTTGGTCGGCGGCTCTGGAAACACCATATATTTT
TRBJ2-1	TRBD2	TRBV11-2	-	CASSGRGGPYNEQFF	TGTGCCAGCAGCGGGCGGGGGGGCCCCTACAATGAGCAGTTCTTC
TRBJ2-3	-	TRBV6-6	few	CASSYSRENTQYF	TGTGCCAGCAGTTACTCAAGGGAGAATACGCAGTATTTT
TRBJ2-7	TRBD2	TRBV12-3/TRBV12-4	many	CASSLEGSGGYEQYF	TGTGCCAGCAGTTTAGAGGGATCGGGGGGTTACGAGCAGTACTTC
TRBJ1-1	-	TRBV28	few	CASSSRQFGAFF	TGTGCCAGCAGTTCTAGACAGTTTGGAGCTTTCTTT
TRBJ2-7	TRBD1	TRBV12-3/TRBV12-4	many	CASSAWGTGVLSYEQYF	TGTGCCAGCAGTGCCTGGGGGACAGGGGTCCTTTCCTACGAGCAGTACTTC
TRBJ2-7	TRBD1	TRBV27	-	CASSPRDRATEQYF	TGTGCCAGCAGTCCCCGGGACAGGGCTACCGAGCAGTACTTC
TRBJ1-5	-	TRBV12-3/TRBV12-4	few	CASSTSYSNQPQHF	TGTGCCAGCAGTACCAGTTATAGCAATCAGCCCCAGCATTTT
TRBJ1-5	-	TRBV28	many	CASSLRQPQHF	TGTGCCAGCAGTTTGCGTCAGCCCCAGCATTTT
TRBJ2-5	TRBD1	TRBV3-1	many	CASSPRDRNRQETQYF	TGTGCCAGCAGCCCCCGGGACAGGAATAGGCAAGAGACCCAGTACTTC
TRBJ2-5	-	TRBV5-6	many	CASSLGRDNQETQYF	TGTGCCAGCAGCTTGGGTAGGGACAACCAAGAGACCCAGTACTTC
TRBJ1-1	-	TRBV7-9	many	CASSLNGNTEAFF	TGTGCCAGCAGCCTTAACGGAAACACTGAAGCTTTCTTT
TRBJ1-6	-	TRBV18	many	CASRGLNNSPLHF	TGTGCCAGCAGGGGCCTTAATAATTCACCCCTCCACTTT
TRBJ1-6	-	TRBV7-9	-	CASSPGDAYNSPLHF	TGTGCCAGCAGCCCGGGGGATGCTTATAATTCACCCCTCCACTTT
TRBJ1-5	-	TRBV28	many	CASSLDNRLHQPQHF	TGTGCCAGCAGTTTGGACAACAGGTTACATCAGCCCCAGCATTTT
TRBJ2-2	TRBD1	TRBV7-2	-	CASSLGSDRATGELFF	TGTGCCAGCAGCTTAGGCTCGGACAGGGCTACCGGGGAGCTGTTTTTT
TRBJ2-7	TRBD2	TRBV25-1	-	CASSEGGSGNEQYF	TGTGCCAGCAGTGAGGGGGGGTCAGGTAACGAGCAGTACTTC
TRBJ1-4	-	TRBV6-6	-	CASSGTGTENEKLFF	TGTGCCAGCAGTGGAACCGGGACTGAGAATGAAAAACTGTTTTTT
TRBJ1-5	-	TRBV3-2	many	CASSQDRRGQPQHF	TGTGCCAGCAGCCAAGATCGTAGGGGTCAGCCCCAGCATTTT
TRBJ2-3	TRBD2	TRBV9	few	CASSSTSGGPPTDTQYF	TGTGCCAGCAGCTCCACTAGCGGGGGGCCCCCCACAGATACGCAGTATTTT
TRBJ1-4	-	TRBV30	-	CAWLRKGREKLFF	TGTGCCTGGCTGCGCAAGGGAAGGGAAAAACTGTTTTTT
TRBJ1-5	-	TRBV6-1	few	CASSPVNRDQPQHF	TGTGCCAGCAGCCCCGTTAACCGGGATCAGCCCCAGCATTTT
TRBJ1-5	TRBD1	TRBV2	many	CASSDRTGGDQPQHF	TGTGCCAGCAGTGACCGGACAGGGGGGGATCAGCCCCAGCATTTT
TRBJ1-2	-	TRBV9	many	CASSAIGQTYGYTF	TGTGCCAGCAGTGCAATAGGACAGACCTATGGCTACACCTTC
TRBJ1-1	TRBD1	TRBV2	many	CARGQGSRPEAFF	TGTGCCAGAGGACAGGGGAGTAGGCCTGAAGCTTTCTTT
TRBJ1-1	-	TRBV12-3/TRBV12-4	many	CASSSQGTEAFF	TGTGCCAGCAGTTCACAGGGAACTGAAGCTTTCTTT